A single sample is the source of the 14 T cell receptor beta chains below, sequenced in a study of CD8+ T cells in alopecia areata. Treatment meaning: oral pan-JAK inhibitor, 5-10 mg twice daily. RNA, once extracted, was reverse transcribed into cDNA for use as the sequencing template. Assay: immunoSEQ multiplex PCR; the TCRdb copy retains only in-frame clones and omits some. The table has 200,000 to 250,000 clones, over 60% seen once; the top ten hold 1.2%. The source material was CD4+ T cells sorted from blood, sampled at roughly week 45, from a patient treated with tofacitinib. Receptors were obtained from a human donor with alopecia areata.

This clone was seen only a few times. This chain uses TRBV10-3 with TRBJ1-4; no firm D call. The V gene lost 0 bases and the J gene lost 13 bases, with 15 bases spanning the gap. Germline CDR1 and CDR2: ENHRY and SYGVKD. The CDR3 extends over 14 amino acids. The CDR3 region is CAISESYEFSSLFF. CDR3 nucleotides: TGTGCCATCAGTGAGTCGTACGAGTTTAGCTCACTGTTTTTT.

This clone was observed a few times. The CDR3 protein is CASSSDGLSTDTQYF. CDR3 DNA: TGTGCCAGCAGCTCGGACGGGCTCAGCACAGATACGCAGTATTTT. The genes are TRBV11-1 and TRBJ2-3; D not certain. The V and J ends lost 4 bases and 0 bases respectively, with 11 bases between them. Germline V gene data show CDR1 as SGHAT and CDR2 as FQDESV (reference sequence). This CDR3 region has 15 residues.

This clone was recorded only once. The CDR3 reads CASSYYRGYTF. The CDR3 nucleotides read TGTGCCAGCAGTTACTATCGTGGCTACACCTTC. The chain joins TRBV6-6 to TRBJ1-2; D gene unclear. There are 11 residues in the CDR3. V was shortened by 1 base and J by 7 bases, with 4 bases between the two germline ends. The V gene's germline CDR1 is MNHNY and CDR2 SVGAGI (reference sequence).

This clone has more than one count but fewer than ten. The chain recombines TRBV7-3 with TRBJ2-3; tentatively, D is TRBD1 (6 bases). V lost 5 bases and J 2 bases, leaving 11 bases between the germline ends. The CDR3 contains 14 residues. Germline CDR1 reads SGHTA; CDR2 reads FQGTGA. CDR3 nucleotide sequence: TGTGCCAGCAGCGACGGACAGTTCACAGATACGCAGTATTTT. Translating gives CASSDGQFTDTQYF.

A few counts support this clone. This sequence joins TRBV29-1 and TRBJ2-7; 9 bases are shared with TRBD1. CDR1 and CDR2 (germline): SQVTM, ANQGSEA. V lost 6 bases, J lost 0 bases, and 12 bases stayed unmatched. This CDR3 comprises 16 residues. In DNA, the CDR3 is TGCAGCGTGGCCCTTCTGGGGACAGGGCACTCCTACGAGCAGTACTTC. Protein product: CSVALLGTGHSYEQYF.

This clone was observed a few times. The chain links TRBV29-1 to TRBJ1-2; tentative D call: TRBD1 (6 bases). CDR3 length: 14 amino acids. V gave up 4 bases and J gave up 5 bases, with 17 bases separating them. Germline values: CDR1 SQVTM, CDR2 ANQGSEA. CDR3 region: CSVVLAGVPYGYTF. CDR3 nucleotide sequence: TGCAGCGTTGTTCTAGCAGGGGTCCCTTATGGCTACACCTTC.

A few counts support this clone. The chain combines TRBV29-1 with TRBJ2-1; D tentatively fits TRBD1 or TRBD2 (6 bases each). V lost 5 bases and J lost 0, with 11 bases in between. CDR1 and CDR2 (germline): SQVTM, ANQGSEA. This CDR3 contains 14 residues. The CDR3 DNA reads TGCAGCGTTTTTTCGGGGGCCTCCTACAATGAGCAGTTCTTC. This encodes CSVFSGASYNEQFF.

A few counts support this clone. This rearrangement joins TRBV5-6 to TRBJ2-7; 7 bases line up with TRBD1. The germline V gene has CDR1 SGHDT and CDR2 YYEEEE. With V trimmed by 1 base and J by 7 bases, 8 bases remained unmatched. CDR3 length: 14 amino acids. CDR3 in DNA: TGTGCCAGCAGCTTGACCTCAGGGGGTCGGGAGCAGTACTTC. It specifies CASSLTSGGREQYF.

A few counts support this clone. The genes are TRBV2 and TRBJ2-1, with 7 nucleotides matching TRBD1. CDR1 is SNHLY, CDR2 FYNNEI, per germline. This CDR3 is built from 17 residues. Trimming took 5 bases from V and 0 from J; bases not matched to a gene: 10. The CDR3 loop is CASSTTQTGSSYNEQFF. CDR3 sequence (DNA): TGTGCCAGCAGTACGACACAGACAGGGTCCTCCTACAATGAGCAGTTCTTC.

The chain recombines TRBV7-3 with TRBJ2-3, with TRBD1 as a possible D gene (6 bases). V dropped 5 bases and J dropped 3 bases, with 9 bases sitting between them. Germline V gene data show CDR1 as SGHTA and CDR2 as FQGTGA. The CDR3 consists of 13 residues. CDR3 loop: CASSTDRTDTQYF. The DNA for the CDR3 is TGTGCCAGCAGCACTGACAGGACAGATACGCAGTATTTT.

The genes are TRBV19 and TRBJ2-3; the match to TRBD2 covers 7 bases. V shed 3 bases and J 1 base; nucleotides not matched to a gene: 1. CDR1 is LNHDA and CDR2 is SQIVND in the germline V gene (reference sequence). This CDR3 is built from 14 residues. The CDR3 DNA reads TGTGCCAGTAGTATTGGACTAGGCACAGATACGCAGTATTTT. Protein: CASSIGLGTDTQYF. Full variable domain (remainder filled in from reference TRBV19 and TRBJ2-3): DGGITQSPKYLFRKEGQNVTLSCEQNLNHDAMYWYRQDPGQGLRLIYYSQIVNDFQKGDIAEGYSVSREKKESFPLTVTSAQKNPTAFYLCASSIGLGTDTQYFGPGTRLTVL.

The genes are TRBV29-1 and TRBJ1-2, with 7 nucleotides matching TRBD1. Germline V gene sequence: CDR1 SQVTM, CDR2 ANQGSEA. The CDR3 is 14 residues long. After removal of 5 bases from V and 0 bases from J, the junction contained 6 bases not matched to a gene. The CDR3 loop is CSVRDSAANYGYTF. The CDR3 DNA reads as TGCAGCGTTCGGGACAGTGCCGCTAACTATGGCTACACCTTC.

V gene TRBV30 combines with J gene TRBJ2-7; 10 bases are shared with TRBD1. There are 15 residues in the CDR3. Germline lookup yields CDR1 GTSNPN and CDR2 SVGIG (reference sequence). V lost 4 bases, J lost 0 bases, and 6 bases stayed unmatched. Here the CDR3 DNA reads TGTGCCTGGACCCCGGGACAGGGGTCCTCCTACGAGCAGTACTTC. Translated: CAWTPGQGSSYEQYF.

In this sample, this clone turned up a few times. Other DNA sequences from this sample encode an identical CDR3 as well. V gene TRBV18 combines with J gene TRBJ2-7; possibly TRBD2 for D (6 bases). Trimming stripped 3 bases from V and 4 bases from J, with 7 bases between. The CDR3 spans 12 residues. CDR1 is KGHSH, CDR2 LQKENI, per germline. The CDR3: CASSPEGYEQYF. The CDR3, as DNA: TGTGCCAGCTCACCGGAGGGGTACGAGCAGTACTTC. The full variable domain, completed using reference TRBV18 and TRBJ2-7, is NAGVMQNPRHLVRRRGQEARLRCSPMKGHSHVYWYRQLPEEGLKFMVYLQKENIIDESGMPKERFSAEFPKEGPSILRIQQVVRGDSAAYFCASSPEGYEQYFGPGTRLTVT.